This TCR beta chain appears in the sequencing data of a study of long-term antiretroviral therapy in people with HIV. With survey level as its setting, the immunoSEQ assay was v3.0. Clones were read by immunoSEQ multiplex PCR, and TCRdb kept only the in-frame ones, dropping some. The sample lists under 50,000 clones, 85% to 90% occurring once. The sequencing used unsorted PBMCs, collected 1.2 years after starting antiretroviral therapy. This clonotype was obtained from a woman in her fifties or sixties with HIV.

CDR3 region: CASSPERGEETQYF. CDR3 coding DNA: TGCGCCAGCAGCCCTGAGCGGGGGGAAGAGACCCAGTACTTC. This chain connects TRBV5-1 to TRBJ2-5; 9 positions match TRBD2. V was clipped by 4 bases and J by 3 bases; unmatched bases: 4. There are 14 residues in the CDR3. Germline V gene data show CDR1 as SGHRS and CDR2 as YFSETQ.